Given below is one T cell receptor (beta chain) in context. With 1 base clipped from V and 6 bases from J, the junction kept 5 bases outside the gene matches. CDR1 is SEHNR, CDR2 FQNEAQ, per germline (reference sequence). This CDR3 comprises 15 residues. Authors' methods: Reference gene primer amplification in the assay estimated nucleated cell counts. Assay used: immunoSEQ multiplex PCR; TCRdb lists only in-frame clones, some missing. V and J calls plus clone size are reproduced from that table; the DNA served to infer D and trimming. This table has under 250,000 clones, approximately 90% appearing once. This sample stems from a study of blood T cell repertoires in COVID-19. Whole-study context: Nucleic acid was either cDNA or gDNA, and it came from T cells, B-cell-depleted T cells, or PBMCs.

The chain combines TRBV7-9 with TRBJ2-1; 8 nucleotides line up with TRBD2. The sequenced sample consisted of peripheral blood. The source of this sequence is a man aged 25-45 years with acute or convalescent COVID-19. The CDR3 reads CASSLGESGSNEQFF. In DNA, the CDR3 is TGTGCCAGCAGCTTAGGCGAAAGCGGGAGCAATGAGCAGTTCTTC. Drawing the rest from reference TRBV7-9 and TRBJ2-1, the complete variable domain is DTGVSQNPRHKITKRGQNVTFRCDPISEHNRLYWYRQTLGQGPEFLTYFQNEAQLEKSRLLSDRFSAERPKGSFSTLEIQRTEQGDSAMYLCASSLGESGSNEQFFGPGTRLTVL.